Following are 12 T cell receptor beta chains from one sample sequenced in a study of T-cell reconstitution after alpha-beta-depleted transplantation in children. For TCRbeta, the library was prepared with unique molecular identifiers. TCRdb processed the PCR reads anew with MiXCR; each CDR3 protein has one entry. In the table there are hundreds of thousands of distinct CDR3 sequences, roughly 17% of which are singletons. The material sequenced was PBMCs from the stem cell graft donor, taken from the stem cell graft. The receptors here all came from a human donor who donated a stem cell graft to a child with acute myeloid leukemia.

This clonotype was recorded many times. The genes are TRBV7-9 and TRBJ2-5; no reliable D call. In germline, CDR1 is SEHNR, CDR2 FQNEAQ (reference sequence). This CDR3 has 15 residues. V lost 5 bases to trimming and J lost 7 bases, with 20 bases between them. The CDR3 DNA sequence: TGTGCCAGCAGCCTAACGACTGGATCCCGTGGGACCCAGTACTTC. Translated: CASSLTTGSRGTQYF.

Worth noting for this clonotype: A much bigger clone sits one base away, suggesting this may be a read error. The chain joins TRBV9 to TRBJ2-7, with 7 bases lining up with TRBD1. Germline V gives CDR1 SGDLS, CDR2 YYNGEE. With V trimmed by 0 bases and J by 2 bases, 5 bases remained unmatched. The CDR3 totals 15 residues. The CDR3 DNA reads as TGTGCCAGCAGCGTAGAGTCAGGGGGTCCCTACGAGCAGTACTTC. This gives the protein CASSVESGGPYEQYF.

The sample holds a few counts of this clonotype. This rearrangement joins TRBV4-3 to TRBJ2-3, with a possible D match to TRBD2 (5 bases). Deletions cut 0 bases from V and 1 base from J, with 8 bases between. CDR1 LGHNA and CDR2 YSLEER come from the germline V gene. CDR3 length: 15 residues. CDR3 amino acids: CASSQETRGTDTQYF. DNA for the CDR3: TGCGCCAGCAGCCAAGAAACGAGGGGCACAGATACGCAGTATTTT.

In this sample, this clonotype turned up many times. In DNA form, the CDR3 reads TGCAGTGCTAGAGAGGGGGGTCGGGGTCAGCCCCAGCATTTT. Protein sequence: CSAREGGRGQPQHF. The V gene is TRBV20-1, the J gene TRBJ1-5, with a possible D match to TRBD1 (5 bases). The CDR3 spans 14 residues. Germline V gene data show CDR1 as DFQATT and CDR2 as SNEGSKA (reference sequence). Trimming removed 0 bases at V and 6 bases at J, with 12 bases between.

The chain combines TRBV20-1 with TRBJ1-5; 8 nucleotides align to TRBD1. The CDR3 extends over 15 amino acids. V gave up 2 bases and J gave up 3 bases; unmatched junction bases: 6. Germline values: CDR1 DFQATT, CDR2 SNEGSKA (reference sequence). The CDR3, as DNA: TGCAGTGCTAGAAAACAGGGGGTCATCAATCAGCCCCAGCATTTT. Protein: CSARKQGVINQPQHF.

V usage is TRBV4-2 and J usage is TRBJ2-1, with D possibly matching TRBD2 (6 bases). Germline CDR1 reads LGHNA; CDR2 reads YNFKEQ. This CDR3 is built from 14 residues. Trimming removed 4 bases at V and 5 bases at J, with 12 bases between. The CDR3 DNA sequence: TGTGCCAGCAGCCCCGGGGACTCTCACAATGAGCAGTTCTTC. This sequence encodes CASSPGDSHNEQFF.

This chain links TRBV5-1 with TRBJ2-5; the match to TRBD2 covers 7 bases. Germline assignment: CDR1 SGHRS and CDR2 YFSETQ. The CDR3 is made up of 16 amino acids. The V segment lost 0 bases and the J segment 4 bases; nucleotides outside the gene matches: 9. The CDR3 bases are TGCGCCAGCAGCTTGGTCCGGCTAGCGGAGGGAGAGACCCAGTACTTC. This translates into CASSLVRLAEGETQYF.

This clonotype has more than one count but fewer than ten. This chain uses TRBV20-1 with TRBJ1-6; tentative D call: TRBD1 (5 bases). Trimming cost V 0 bases and J 10 bases, with 13 bases left between them. The CDR3 consists of 14 residues. The germline V gene has CDR1 DFQATT and CDR2 SNEGSKA (reference sequence). For the CDR3, the DNA is TGCAGTGCTAGAGATCAGGGTGGCTACTCACCCCTCCACTTT. As protein: CSARDQGGYSPLHF.

This clonotype was detected many times. The rearrangement uses TRBV15 and TRBJ2-3; D perhaps matches TRBD1 (6 bases). The CDR3 sequence is 14 residues long. Trimming took off 3 bases at V and 6 bases at J, with 13 bases between the two ends. From germline, CDR1 is LNHNV and CDR2 YYDKDF (reference sequence). CDR3 loop: CATSRRTGTDTQYF. The CDR3 DNA reads TGTGCCACCAGCAGGCGAACAGGGACGGATACGCAGTATTTT.

This clonotype was seen a handful of times. The CDR3 protein is CASSSLGGPSYNEQFF. For the CDR3, the DNA is TGTGCCAGCAGCTCCCTCGGGGGGCCCTCCTACAATGAGCAGTTCTTC. V usage is TRBV7-2 and J usage is TRBJ2-1; D may be TRBD2 (7 bases). Germline V CDR1 and CDR2: SGHTA, FQGNSA. The CDR3 is 16 residues long. The V and J ends lost 4 bases and 0 bases respectively, with 13 bases between them.

The chain carries TRBV5-1 and TRBJ2-1, with a weak D call TRBD2 (5 bases). CDR1 is SGHRS and CDR2 is YFSETQ in the germline V gene. The V and J ends lost 0 bases and 8 bases respectively, with 12 bases between them. The CDR3 contains 14 residues. CDR3 amino acids: CASSLDQSGHEQFF. The DNA for the CDR3 is TGCGCCAGCAGCTTGGACCAGAGCGGCCATGAGCAGTTCTTC.

This clonotype was detected ten times or more. This sequence joins TRBV27 and TRBJ2-7; D is perhaps TRBD1 or TRBD2 (7 bases each). V lost 3 bases and J 3 bases, leaving 15 bases between the germline ends. The CDR3 runs 15 residues. CDR1 is MNHEY, CDR2 SMNVEV, per germline (reference sequence). The CDR3 region has the DNA TGTGCCAGCAGTTTGTCGGGGGGACAGTACTACGAGCAGTACGTC. Translated: CASSLSGGQYYEQYV.